These T cell receptor beta chains were read from a single sample in a study of cytomegalovirus exposure and HLA in healthy donors. Sequenced by immunoSEQ multiplex PCR; TCRdb stores in-frame clones only, minus some. The sample holds about 160,000 clones, about 71% seen once. Sequencing was carried out using PBMCs. The receptors here all came from a woman in her twenties or thirties in good health and CMV-seronegative. The CDR3 runs from the conserved cysteine through the conserved F or W. The size entry is marked missing in some rows and otherwise reads once, few, many or a size class.

v_call,j_call,clone_size,cdr3_aa
TRBV6-1,TRBJ1-3,few,CASSMTGSGNTIYF
TRBV20-1,TRBJ1-1,few,CSATTNTEAFF
TRBV7-2,TRBJ1-5,few,CASSTTGGFSNQPQHF
TRBV5-4,TRBJ2-3,NA,CATRSGGINTDTQYF
TRBV5-4,TRBJ1-1,NA,CASSQDSPEAFF
TRBV2,TRBJ2-2,few,CASRFQDTGELFF
TRBV13,TRBJ2-2,NA,CASSLTGAKSTGELFF
TRBV29-1,TRBJ2-7,NA,CSVEISGAYEQYF
TRBV7-2,TRBJ2-7,NA,CASSSSSSSSYEQYF
TRBV28,TRBJ1-2,NA,CASSDRGLGDGYTF
TRBV28,TRBJ1-5,NA,CASSLEATGHQPQHF
TRBV13,TRBJ2-2,NA,CASSPGQGEGAGELFF
TRBV5-1,TRBJ1-2,NA,CASSLGGFNYGYTF
TRBV7-2,TRBJ2-7,NA,CASSLGPAGFYEQYF
TRBV7-8,TRBJ2-7,NA,CASSLDQGGDEQYF
TRBV5-4,TRBJ2-4,NA,CASSLLAGTNIQYF
TRBV28,TRBJ1-5,NA,CASSPDLTQPQHF
TRBV6-5,TRBJ2-7,NA,CASSPGIGKYF
TRBV30,TRBJ1-3,NA,CAWSGAGNTIYF
TRBV30,TRBJ1-1,few,CAWTRTWGDTEAFF
TRBV19,TRBJ2-7,NA,CASSMVTSGYEQYF
TRBV29-1,TRBJ1-2,NA,CSTPGGEGGYTF
TRBV4-2,TRBJ2-1,NA,CASSQETAGVYNEQFF
TRBV2,TRBJ1-6,NA,CAAVSEDSPLHF
TRBV2,TRBJ2-5,NA,CASIRPLAEETQYF
TRBV16,TRBJ2-7,NA,CASSQSDGSTYEQYF
TRBV4-2,TRBJ1-1,NA,CASSPSGNTEAFF
TRBV18,TRBJ2-2,NA,CASSRTGEAGELFF
TRBV2,TRBJ2-7,few,CASRTEMAGSYEQYF
TRBV28,TRBJ2-5,NA,CASSPRLLRGDTQYF
TRBV28,TRBJ2-7,few,CASSSIRAGAKIGQYF
TRBV6-4,TRBJ2-1,NA,CASSEAAGSQNNEQFF
TRBV5-6,TRBJ2-2,NA,CASSHYSGDLNTGELFF
TRBV7-2,TRBJ2-7,NA,CASSLYRQGSYEQYF
TRBV28,TRBJ1-5,once,CASSFVQLNSNQPQHF
TRBV2,TRBJ1-4,NA,CASSAGTVFEKLFF
TRBV28,TRBJ2-4,NA,CASSLFFNLAKNIQYF
TRBV5-1,TRBJ2-7,NA,CASSLEQVGEQYF
TRBV6-5,TRBJ2-3,NA,CASSSLGGGFDTQYF
TRBV2,TRBJ2-2,NA,CASSEAGNTGELFF
TRBV30,TRBJ1-1,NA,CAWSKGANTEAFF
TRBV5-1,TRBJ2-3,NA,CASSLGQGIDTQYF
TRBV28,TRBJ1-1,NA,CASRRGTGTNTEAFF